This T cell receptor beta chain was sequenced for a study of response to subunit inactivated influenza vaccine. For this clonotype: As yet, its antigen is unknown.

Overall study results and limits: Authors suggested each seasonal influenza vaccination recruits few new T cells.

V shed 0 bases and J shed 2 bases, with 11 bases lying between them. The CDR3 totals 15 residues. The germline CDR1 and CDR2 sequences are LGHNA and YNFKEQ. TCRdb ran MiXCR on the RT-PCR reads and lists one entry per CDR3 protein. In the table there are under 800,000 distinct CDR3 sequences, over 11% of which are singletons. This receptor was identified in a man aged 50 to 60 who received an inactivated influenza vaccine. The material sequenced was PBMCs from blood, taken 14 to 15 days before vaccination. The chain couples TRBV4-2 to TRBJ2-7; a weak D match, TRBD1 (5 bases). CDR3 sequence: CASSQDWTLTYEQYF. In DNA, the CDR3 is TGTGCCAGCAGCCAAGATTGGACACTGACCTACGAGCAGTACTTC.